Here is one T cell receptor beta chain with its context. Its binding antigen is unknown. Per-nucleotide qualities are absent, and no much larger clonotype sits a single base away. These data belong to a study of blood T cell repertoires in COVID-19 (dated by TCRdb to 2018 to 2021). About the full investigation: Collaborator samples came from the United States, Italy and Spain and covered acute and convalescent phases of COVID-19. A freely available public database, intended as a resource for researchers studying the immune response to SARS-CoV-2, is where the repertoires were released. The samples were drawn from the first 160 participants of the ongoing ImmuneRACE study and from 1,254 subjects provided by 6 global collaborators. Where available, HLA class I and class II types were taken from metadata supplied by the sample provider and were not determined by assay-based typing. Deeply sampled blood TCRbeta repertoires from subjects exposed to, actively infected with, or recovered from COVID-19 were included in the dataset. Sample metadata almost always included a de-identified subject ID, COVID-19 status, age in years and sex. The material from the prospective study consisted of cDNA or gDNA derived from T cells, B-cell-depleted T cells, or PBMCs. The paper's findings and limits, for the study overall: The quantity of clinical and demographic metadata differed by source and by participant and was supplied without curation.

Whole blood was collected in K2EDTA tubes by collaborating institutions according to the institutions' own protocols. For TCRbeta analysis, collaborators shipped samples in one of three forms: frozen whole blood, isolated PBMCs, or DNA extracted from either of those sample types. TCRbeta CDR3 regions were amplified from genomic DNA using the immunoSEQ Assay, a bias-controlled multiplex PCR. In the original analysis: Within the assay, amplification of reference gene primers was used to estimate how many nucleated cells each sample contained. To quantify the absolute abundance of each unique TCRbeta CDR3 rearrangement, sequence reads were collapsed and filtered. Productive Simpson clonality was computed per sample as the square root of Simpson's diversity index over productive rearrangements. TCRdb took this table from immuneACCESS and kept in-frame rearrangements with V and J called. Such tables lack part of the clones; where checked against another copy, unresolved V genes explain under half of the gap, and the rest is unexplained. D and trimming were read from the DNA, whereas the V and J calls and clone size are those reported in that table. This sample is represented by approximately 190,000 clones; 88% of them were singletons. The ten top clones hold 2.1% of the sample.

The CDR3 sequence holds 13 residues, the cysteine and phenylalanine included. Left in the record is the CDR3 DNA by itself, 39 bases read in frame from the first base. CDR1 and CDR2 were assigned from the germline V gene as MNHEY and SVGAGI. V and J are truncated by 5 bases and 2 bases respectively, leaving an intervening sequence of 10 bases. The sample comprised peripheral blood. The sequence derives from an older man with active or convalescent COVID-19. The V gene is TRBV6-5 and the J gene is TRBJ2-7; the D segment could be TRBD1, given 6 matching bases. The bases are TGTGCCAGCAGTACAGGGATCGCCTACGAGCAGTACTTC. Its translation reads: CASSTGIAYEQYF.